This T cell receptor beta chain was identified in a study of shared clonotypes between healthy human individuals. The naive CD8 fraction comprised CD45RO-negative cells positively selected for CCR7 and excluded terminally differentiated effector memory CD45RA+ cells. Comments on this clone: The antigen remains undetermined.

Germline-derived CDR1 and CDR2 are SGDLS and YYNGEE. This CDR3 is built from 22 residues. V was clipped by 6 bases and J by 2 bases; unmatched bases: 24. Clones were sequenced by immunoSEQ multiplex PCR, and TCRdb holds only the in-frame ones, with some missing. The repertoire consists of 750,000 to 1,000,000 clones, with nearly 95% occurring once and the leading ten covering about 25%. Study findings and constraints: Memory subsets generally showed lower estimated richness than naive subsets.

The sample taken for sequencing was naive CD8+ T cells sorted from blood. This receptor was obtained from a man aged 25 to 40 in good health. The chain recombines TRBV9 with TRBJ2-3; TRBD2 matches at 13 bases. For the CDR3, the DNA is TGTGCCAGCATCCTTTCCCCCCCGGGGCTTGGGACTAGCGGGATCCACACAGATACGCAGTATTTT. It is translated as CASILSPPGLGTSGIHTDTQYF.